This T cell receptor beta chain appears in the sequencing data of a study of shared clonotypes between healthy human individuals. The CDR3 extends over 14 amino acids. V was trimmed by 0 bases and J by 10 bases, leaving 16 bases between them. CDR1 and CDR2 (germline): SGDLS, YYNGEE. The naive CD8 subset, CD45RO-negative cells positively selected for CCR7, excluded terminally differentiated effector memory CD45RA+ cells. Some 32,000 T cell genomes, or 200 ng DNA, went into the sorted-subset replicate PCRs. The data were produced by immunoSEQ multiplex PCR, yet TCRdb's version contains in-frame clones alone and is incomplete. Of approximately 2,000,000 clones listed, 80% to 95% were seen once; the top ten hold more than 1.5%.

The sample was naive CD8+ T cells from PBMCs. The receptor comes from a man aged 18-30 years in good health. Some clones in this sample may be carry-over from other donors' samples. The chain recombines TRBV9 with TRBJ2-5; D is ambiguous. As DNA, the CDR3 is TGTGCCAGCAGCGTAGCCAACACCTACGACGGCCAGTACTTC. Translation: CASSVANTYDGQYF. Variable domain in full (rest from reference TRBV9 and TRBJ2-5): DSGVTQTPKHLITATGQRVTLRCSPRSGDLSVYWYQQSLDQGLQFLIQYYNGEERAKGNILERFSAQQFPDLHSELNLSSLELGDSALYFCASSVANTYDGQYFGPGTRLLVL.